This T cell receptor (beta chain) derives from a study of blood T cell repertoires in COVID-19. In the study overall: COVID-19 samples collected from the United States, Italy and Spain covered acute and convalescent phases. Sources were T cells, B-cell-depleted T cells, or PBMCs; the material itself was cDNA or gDNA.

In the original analysis: Scientists estimated how many nucleated cells there were by amplifying reference gene primers. Only in-frame clones appear in the TCRdb table, and some are missing; sequencing was by immunoSEQ multiplex PCR. Clone size and the V and J calls come from that table; the DNA yielded D and trimming. The data show 100,000 or so clones, with 70% to 80% seen just once and about 9.6% held by the top ten. Germline CDR1 is SNHLY and CDR2 is FYNNEI. The CDR3 loop spans 11 amino acids. Of note for this clone: One end of the junction is discordant with germline, which a read error may explain.

Sequencing was done on a sample of peripheral blood. The clonotype originates from a man between 60 and 70 years old with active or convalescent COVID-19. V usage is TRBV2 and J usage is TRBJ1-1, with D possibly matching TRBD1 (6 bases). The CDR3 nucleotides read TGTGCCAGCAGCTCGCGGACAGCCCAATTATTT. Its protein is CASSSRTAQLF.